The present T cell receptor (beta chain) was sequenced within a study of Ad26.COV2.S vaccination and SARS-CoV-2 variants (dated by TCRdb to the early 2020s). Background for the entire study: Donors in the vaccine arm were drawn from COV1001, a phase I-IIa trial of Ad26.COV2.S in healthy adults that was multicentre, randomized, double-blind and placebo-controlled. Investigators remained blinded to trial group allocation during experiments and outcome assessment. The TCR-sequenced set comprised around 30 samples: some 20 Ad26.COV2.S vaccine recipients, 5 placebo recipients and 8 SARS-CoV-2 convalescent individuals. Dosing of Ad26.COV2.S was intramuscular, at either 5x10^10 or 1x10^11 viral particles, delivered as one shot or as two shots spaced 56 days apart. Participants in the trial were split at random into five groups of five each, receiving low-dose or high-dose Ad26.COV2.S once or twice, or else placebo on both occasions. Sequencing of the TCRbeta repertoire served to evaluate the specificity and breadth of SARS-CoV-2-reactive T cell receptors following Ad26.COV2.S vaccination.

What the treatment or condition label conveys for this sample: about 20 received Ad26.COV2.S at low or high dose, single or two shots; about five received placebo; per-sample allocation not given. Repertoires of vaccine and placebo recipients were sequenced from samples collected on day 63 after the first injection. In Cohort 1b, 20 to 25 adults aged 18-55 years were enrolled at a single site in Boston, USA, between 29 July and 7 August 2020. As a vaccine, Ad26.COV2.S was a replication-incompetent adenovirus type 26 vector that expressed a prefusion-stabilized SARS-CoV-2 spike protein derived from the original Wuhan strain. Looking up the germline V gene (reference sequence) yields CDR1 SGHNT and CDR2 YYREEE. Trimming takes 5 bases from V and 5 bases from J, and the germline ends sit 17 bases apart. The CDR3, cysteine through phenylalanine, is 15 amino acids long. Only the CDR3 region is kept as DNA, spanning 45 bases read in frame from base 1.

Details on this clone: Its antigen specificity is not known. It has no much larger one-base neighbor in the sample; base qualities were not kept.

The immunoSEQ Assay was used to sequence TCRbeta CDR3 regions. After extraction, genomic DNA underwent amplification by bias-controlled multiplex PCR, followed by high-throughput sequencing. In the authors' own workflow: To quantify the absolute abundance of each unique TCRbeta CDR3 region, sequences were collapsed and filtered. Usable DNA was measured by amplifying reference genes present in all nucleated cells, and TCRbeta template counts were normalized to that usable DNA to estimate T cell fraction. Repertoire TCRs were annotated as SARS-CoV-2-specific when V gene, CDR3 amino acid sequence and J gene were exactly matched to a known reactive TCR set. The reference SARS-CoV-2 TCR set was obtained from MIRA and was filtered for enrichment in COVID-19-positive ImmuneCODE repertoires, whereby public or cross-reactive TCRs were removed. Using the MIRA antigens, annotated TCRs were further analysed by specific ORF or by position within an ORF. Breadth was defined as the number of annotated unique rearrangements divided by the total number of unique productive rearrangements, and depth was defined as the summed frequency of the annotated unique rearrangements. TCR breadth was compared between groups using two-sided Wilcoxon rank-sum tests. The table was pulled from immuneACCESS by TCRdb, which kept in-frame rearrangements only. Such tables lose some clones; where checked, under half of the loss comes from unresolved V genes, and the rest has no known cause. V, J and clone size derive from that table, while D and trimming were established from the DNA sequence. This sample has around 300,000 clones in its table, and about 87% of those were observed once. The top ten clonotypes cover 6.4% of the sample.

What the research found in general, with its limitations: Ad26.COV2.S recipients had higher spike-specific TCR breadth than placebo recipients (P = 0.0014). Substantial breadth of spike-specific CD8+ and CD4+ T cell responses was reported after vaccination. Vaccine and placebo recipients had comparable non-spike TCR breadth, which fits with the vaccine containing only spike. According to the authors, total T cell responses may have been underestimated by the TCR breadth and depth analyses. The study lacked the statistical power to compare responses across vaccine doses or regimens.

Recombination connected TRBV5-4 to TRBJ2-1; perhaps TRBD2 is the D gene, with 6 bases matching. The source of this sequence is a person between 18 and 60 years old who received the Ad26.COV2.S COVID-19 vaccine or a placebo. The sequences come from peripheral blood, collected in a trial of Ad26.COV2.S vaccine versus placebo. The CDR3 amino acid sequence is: CASSDTGTPHNEQFF. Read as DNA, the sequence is TGTGCCAGCAGTGATACCGGGACTCCACACAATGAGCAGTTCTTC.